The present entry profiles one T cell receptor (beta chain) with its context. The record originates from a study of T cell changes during pregnancy in multiple sclerosis. CDR3 size: 14 residues. From germline, CDR1 is SGHNT and CDR2 YYREEE (reference sequence). Trimming pared 3 bases from V and 3 bases from J, leaving 13 bases between. Sequencing used immunoSEQ multiplex PCR; TCRdb keeps in-frame clones, though not all of them. Found here are just under 100,000 clones, 93% of them singletons; the top ten hold roughly 0.99%. The chain couples TRBV5-4 to TRBJ2-7; weak D call: TRBD2 (6 bases). The material was peripheral blood, obtained after pregnancy. This clonotype originated in a female donor with multiple sclerosis, enrolled in a pregnancy study. CDR3 sequence (DNA): TGTGCCAGCAGCTGGGGCAGGACTATCTACGAGCAGTACTTC. Protein product: CASSWGRTIYEQYF.